The 14 T cell receptor beta chains below all came from one sample that was sequenced in a study of T cells after yellow fever vaccination. One entry per CDR3 protein results from TCRdb running MiXCR on the 5' RACE reads. The sample contains 45,000 to 75,000 distinct CDR3 sequences, 5% to 6.5% of which appear only once. Sequencing was performed on PBMCs, either bulk or a sorted T-cell subset (CD4+, CD8+, memory, or dextramer-sorted; not recorded which), taken on the day of the yellow fever booster vaccination. The receptor source for this set is a man aged 18 to 30 who received the YFV17D yellow fever vaccine.

The chain employs TRBV6-5 and TRBJ1-1; no clear D gene. V was cut by 5 bases and J by 4 bases, with 20 bases left in between. CDR1 and CDR2 from the germline V gene are MNHEY and SVGAGI. CDR3 length: 16 amino acids. This CDR3 is CASSKLRLGRSTEAFF. Here the CDR3 DNA reads TGTGCCAGCAGTAAACTTCGTTTAGGCAGGTCCACTGAAGCTTTCTTT.

This clonotype was observed many times. The V and J genes are TRBV12-3 or TRBV12-4 and TRBJ1-2; D is unresolved. The CDR3 is 12 amino acids. V lost 6 bases, J lost 2 bases, and 7 bases lay in between. The CDR3, as DNA: TGTGCCAGCAGCCCCGACAACTATGGCTACACCTTC. Translating gives CASSPDNYGYTF.

This clonotype was seen repeatedly, ten times or more. The chain carries TRBV4-3 and TRBJ2-5; D might be TRBD2 (5 bases). V shed 0 bases and J shed 4 bases, with 12 bases lying between them. CDR3 length equals 15 residues. Germline-derived CDR1 and CDR2 are LGHNA and YSLEER. CDR3 DNA sequence: TGCGCCAGCAGCCAAGATGGACTGGGAAGAGAGACCCAGTACTTC. Translating it yields CASSQDGLGRETQYF.

The table lists this clonotype with many counts. The rearrangement joins TRBV6-1 to TRBJ1-2, with D perhaps TRBD1 (5 bases). Germline V CDR1 and CDR2: MNHNS, SASEGT. The CDR3 sequence is 14 residues long. Trimming stripped 3 bases from V and 6 bases from J, with 14 bases between. CDR3 amino acids: CASSEPGLFDGYTF. DNA for the CDR3: TGTGCCAGCAGTGAGCCGGGACTCTTCGATGGCTACACCTTC.

At least ten counts were recorded for this clonotype. The chain couples TRBV4-1 to TRBJ2-1, with D perhaps matching TRBD1 (6 bases). The CDR3 is 15 residues long. The V gene's germline CDR1 is MGHRA and CDR2 YSYEKL. Trimming removed 1 base from V and 6 bases from J, with 13 bases in between. CDR3 amino acids: CASSQVSRGGNEQFF. The DNA for the CDR3 is TGCGCCAGCAGCCAAGTGTCGCGAGGGGGCAATGAGCAGTTCTTC.

This clonotype was seen a few times. The V gene is TRBV19, the J gene TRBJ1-1, with D uncertain. The germline V and J ends were trimmed by 2 bases and 0 bases, with 7 bases remaining between them. This CDR3 has 14 amino acids. The germline CDR1 and CDR2 sequences are LNHDA and SQIVND (reference sequence). CDR3 coding DNA: TGTGCCAGTAGTATAAAAGGGCTGAACACTGAAGCTTTCTTT. Its translation: CASSIKGLNTEAFF. The full variable domain, with the rest looked up from reference TRBV19 and TRBJ1-1, is DGGITQSPKYLFRKEGQNVTLSCEQNLNHDAMYWYRQDPGQGLRLIYYSQIVNDFQKGDIAEGYSVSREKKESFPLTVTSAQKNPTAFYLCASSIKGLNTEAFFGQGTRLTVV.

This clonotype was counted between two and nine times. V is TRBV20-1 and J is TRBJ1-6, with D possibly matching TRBD1 (5 bases). The V end was cut by 6 bases, the J end by 0 bases, with 15 bases between. The CDR3 runs 16 residues. Germline CDR1 and CDR2: DFQATT and SNEGSKA (reference sequence). CDR3: CSARSSGSSYNSPLHF. The CDR3 DNA reads TGCAGTGCCAGATCATCAGGGAGCTCCTATAATTCACCCCTCCACTTT.

The chain uses TRBV19 and TRBJ2-3; 12 nucleotides align to TRBD2. In germline, CDR1 is LNHDA, CDR2 SQIVND (reference sequence). The CDR3 sequence is 17 residues long. The junction had 7 bases not matched to a gene; V was cut back by 6 bases and J by 0 bases. CDR3 nucleotide sequence: TGTGCCAGTAGCCCCGGACTAGCGGGGTCTAGCACAGATACGCAGTATTTT. Translating it yields CASSPGLAGSSTDTQYF.

This clonotype appeared a few times. This sequence joins TRBV27 and TRBJ1-2, with D possibly TRBD1 on 5 matching bases. Germline values: CDR1 MNHEY, CDR2 SMNVEV (reference sequence). V lost 6 bases to trimming and J lost 2 bases, with 19 bases between them. The CDR3 totals 16 residues. The DNA for the CDR3 is TGTGCCAGCAGCCCCAGGGTGGGGGGTCGAAACTATGGCTACACCTTC. It is translated as CASSPRVGGRNYGYTF.

The V call is TRBV7-9, the J call TRBJ2-7, with 7 bases fitting TRBD1. Germline CDR1 reads SEHNR; CDR2 reads FQNEAQ (reference sequence). Trimming cost V 4 bases and J 6 bases; bases outside gene matches: 9. The CDR3 totals 14 residues. The CDR3: CASSSNPGGGEQYF. The CDR3 DNA reads as TGTGCCAGCAGCTCTAATCCAGGGGGTGGCGAGCAGTACTTC.

This clonotype was recorded at least ten times. The DNA is omitted, as the CDR3 cannot be located on it reliably, and the CDR3 follows TCRdb's listing. This chain links TRBV21-1 with TRBJ1-5. TRBV21-1 is listed as a pseudogene. The CDR3 adds up to 13 amino acids, both ends counted. CDR3 loop: CASWADGNQPQHF.

This clonotype was seen many times. The V and J genes are TRBV10-3 and TRBJ2-7, with D perhaps matching TRBD1 (7 bases). Trimming removed 10 bases at V and 3 bases at J, with 13 bases between. CDR3 length equals 12 residues. Germline CDR1 reads ENHRY; CDR2 reads SYGVKD. The CDR3 sequence is CATGGQSYEQYV. CDR3 coding DNA: TGTGCCACCGGGGGACAGAGCTACGAGCAGTACGTC.

This chain uses TRBV5-4 with TRBJ1-1, with D hard to call. CDR1 is SGHNT and CDR2 is YYREEE in the germline V gene (reference sequence). CDR3 size: 14 residues. V was pared by 2 bases and J by 2 bases, with 10 bases between. The CDR3 nucleotides read TGTGCCAGCAGCTTAAGCTGGGCCAACACTGAAGCTTTCTTT. It encodes CASSLSWANTEAFF.

The genes are TRBV7-9 and TRBJ2-5; tentative D call: TRBD2 (7 bases). The germline CDR1 and CDR2 sequences are SEHNR and FQNEAQ (reference sequence). This CDR3 region has 16 residues. V lost 6 bases to trimming and J lost 10 bases, with 27 bases between them. The CDR3 reads CASRLRSGGRKDDQYF. Written as DNA, the CDR3 is TGTGCCAGCAGGCTTAGATCCGGGGGGCGCAAAGATGACCAGTACTTC.